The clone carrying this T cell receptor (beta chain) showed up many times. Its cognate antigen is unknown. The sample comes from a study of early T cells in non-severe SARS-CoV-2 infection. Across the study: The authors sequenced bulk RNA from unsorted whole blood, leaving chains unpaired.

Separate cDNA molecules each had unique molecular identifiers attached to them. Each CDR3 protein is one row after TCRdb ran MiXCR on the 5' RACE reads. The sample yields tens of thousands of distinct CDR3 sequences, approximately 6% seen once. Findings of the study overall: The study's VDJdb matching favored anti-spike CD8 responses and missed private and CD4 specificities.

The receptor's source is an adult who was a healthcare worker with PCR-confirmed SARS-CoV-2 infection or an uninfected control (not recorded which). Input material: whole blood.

CDR3 residues: CASSLDRSYNSPLHF. The CDR3 bases are TGTGCCAGCAGCCTGGACAGGTCCTATAATTCACCCCTCCACTTT. The gene calls are TRBV7-3 and TRBJ1-6; TRBD1 aligns across 7 bases. CDR1 and CDR2 from the germline V gene are SGHTA and FQGTGA. This CDR3 spans 15 amino acids. Trimming took 5 bases from V and 1 from J; bases not matched to a gene: 2.